Listed below are T cell receptor beta chains from one sample, sequenced in a study of blood T cell repertoires in COVID-19. The data were produced by immunoSEQ multiplex PCR, yet TCRdb's version contains in-frame clones alone and is incomplete. Here the sample spans roughly 100,000 clones, approximately 78% being singletons. What was sequenced was peripheral blood. The receptors derive from a man aged 55 to 69 with active or convalescent COVID-19. Both conserved end residues are part of each CDR3. The order of the fields is D gene, J gene, clone size, V gene, CDR3 protein, CDR3 DNA. D genes are given only for firm matches. The listing skips clone size in some rows; elsewhere it reads once, few, many or a size class.

D gene: .; J gene: TRBJ2-5; clone size: .; V gene: TRBV2; CDR3 protein: CASTPIETQYF; CDR3 DNA: TGTGCCAGCACCCCCATAGAGACCCAGTACTTC
D gene: TRBD1; J gene: TRBJ2-7; clone size: .; V gene: TRBV5-1; CDR3 protein: CASSGTGGVRSEQYF; CDR3 DNA: TGCGCCAGCAGCGGAACAGGGGGCGTCAGGTCCGAGCAGTACTTC
D gene: .; J gene: TRBJ1-1; clone size: .; V gene: TRBV27; CDR3 protein: CASSPDRTNTEAFF; CDR3 DNA: TGTGCCAGCAGTCCCGACAGGACAAACACTGAAGCTTTCTTT
D gene: TRBD2; J gene: TRBJ2-7; clone size: once; V gene: TRBV15; CDR3 protein: CATSRAGTSGTEQYF; CDR3 DNA: TGTGCCACCAGCAGGGCCGGGACTAGCGGGACCGAGCAGTACTTC
D gene: .; J gene: TRBJ1-6; clone size: .; V gene: TRBV5-1; CDR3 protein: CASSLAPAADTFNSPLHF; CDR3 DNA: TGCGCCAGCAGCTTGGCGCCGGCCGCGGACACCTTTAATTCACCCCTCCACTTT
D gene: .; J gene: TRBJ2-1; clone size: .; V gene: TRBV7-3; CDR3 protein: CASSLTAGRNEQFF; CDR3 DNA: TGTGCCAGCAGCTTAACGGCGGGACGGAATGAGCAGTTCTTC
D gene: .; J gene: TRBJ1-2; clone size: .; V gene: TRBV6-5; CDR3 protein: CASSPVTGYGYTF; CDR3 DNA: TGTGCCAGCAGCCCAGTTACGGGCTATGGCTACACCTTC
D gene: TRBD2; J gene: TRBJ2-3; clone size: .; V gene: TRBV19; CDR3 protein: CASSIGTSGSDTQYF; CDR3 DNA: TGTGCCAGTAGTATAGGGACTAGCGGGTCGGATACGCAGTATTTT
D gene: .; J gene: TRBJ2-2; clone size: .; V gene: TRBV29-1; CDR3 protein: CSVRLGTNTGELFF; CDR3 DNA: TGCAGCGTTCGACTAGGTACGAACACCGGGGAGCTGTTTTTT
D gene: TRBD2; J gene: TRBJ2-3; clone size: .; V gene: TRBV4-1; CDR3 protein: CASSQGTSGSGDTQYF; CDR3 DNA: TGCGCCAGCAGCCAAGGGACTAGCGGGAGTGGGGATACGCAGTATTTT
D gene: .; J gene: TRBJ2-3; clone size: .; V gene: TRBV9; CDR3 protein: CASSVSGKIDTQYF; CDR3 DNA: TGTGCCAGCAGCGTAAGCGGAAAAATAGATACGCAGTATTTT
D gene: TRBD2; J gene: TRBJ2-5; clone size: .; V gene: TRBV7-2; CDR3 protein: CASTRDSGRIETQYF; CDR3 DNA: TGTGCCAGCACCCGGGATAGCGGGAGAATAGAGACCCAGTACTTC
D gene: .; J gene: TRBJ1-1; clone size: few; V gene: TRBV3-1/TRBV3-2; CDR3 protein: CASSQRPLGGTEAFF; CDR3 DNA: TGTGCCAGCAGCCAACGTCCCCTCGGGGGCACTGAAGCTTTCTTT
D gene: .; J gene: TRBJ2-7; clone size: .; V gene: TRBV27; CDR3 protein: CASTSIQLYEQYF; CDR3 DNA: TGTGCCAGCACCTCAATACAGCTTTACGAGCAGTACTTC
D gene: .; J gene: TRBJ2-7; clone size: .; V gene: TRBV28; CDR3 protein: CASSLPTQGIEQYF; CDR3 DNA: TGTGCCAGCAGCCTCCCAACGCAGGGGATCGAGCAGTACTTC
D gene: .; J gene: TRBJ1-6; clone size: .; V gene: TRBV11-2; CDR3 protein: CASSLARRSPLHF; CDR3 DNA: TGTGCCAGCAGCTTAGCGCGTCGGTCACCCCTCCACTTT
D gene: .; J gene: TRBJ2-7; clone size: .; V gene: TRBV6-5; CDR3 protein: CASSRRGGSYEQYF; CDR3 DNA: TGTGCCAGCAGCAGGCGAGGGGGCTCCTACGAGCAGTACTTC
D gene: .; J gene: TRBJ1-2; clone size: .; V gene: TRBV6-2/TRBV6-3; CDR3 protein: CASSDWTENYGYTF; CDR3 DNA: TGTGCCAGCAGTGATTGGACAGAAAACTATGGCTACACCTTC
D gene: .; J gene: TRBJ2-5; clone size: .; V gene: TRBV6-5; CDR3 protein: CASSYSGTQETQYF; CDR3 DNA: TGTGCCAGCAGTTACTCCGGGACTCAAGAGACCCAGTACTTC
D gene: TRBD1; J gene: TRBJ2-6; clone size: .; V gene: TRBV27; CDR3 protein: CASSLTGQGTNVLTF; CDR3 DNA: TGTGCCAGCAGTTTAACAGGACAGGGTACCAACGTCCTGACTTTC
D gene: TRBD1; J gene: TRBJ1-6; clone size: .; V gene: TRBV10-2; CDR3 protein: CASSVGTGVGSPLHF; CDR3 DNA: TGCGCCAGCAGTGTGGGGACAGGGGTCGGTTCACCCCTCCACTTT
D gene: .; J gene: TRBJ1-3; clone size: few; V gene: TRBV7-2; CDR3 protein: CASSLGRAGNTIYF; CDR3 DNA: TGTGCCAGCAGCTTAGGGAGGGCTGGAAACACCATATATTTT
D gene: .; J gene: TRBJ1-1; clone size: .; V gene: TRBV6-5; CDR3 protein: CANREGGGIAEAFF; CDR3 DNA: TGTGCCAACCGGGAGGGTGGTGGAATCGCTGAAGCTTTCTTT
D gene: TRBD1; J gene: TRBJ2-5; clone size: .; V gene: TRBV5-1; CDR3 protein: CASSLLGTGNQETQYF; CDR3 DNA: TGCGCCAGCAGCTTGTTGGGGACAGGAAACCAAGAGACCCAGTACTTC
D gene: .; J gene: TRBJ1-2; clone size: .; V gene: TRBV25-1; CDR3 protein: CASSAREVRGYTF; CDR3 DNA: TGTGCCAGCAGTGCCCGGGAAGTTCGCGGCTACACCTTC
D gene: .; J gene: TRBJ1-6; clone size: .; V gene: TRBV10-1; CDR3 protein: CASSESRESPLHF; CDR3 DNA: TGCGCCAGCAGTGAGTCGAGGGAATCACCCCTCCACTTT
D gene: TRBD2; J gene: TRBJ2-2; clone size: few; V gene: TRBV2; CDR3 protein: CASSGGLATGELFF; CDR3 DNA: TGTGCCAGCAGCGGGGGACTAGCCACCGGGGAGCTGTTTTTT
D gene: .; J gene: TRBJ2-3; clone size: .; V gene: TRBV20-1; CDR3 protein: CSARVTDTQYF; CDR3 DNA: TGCAGTGCTAGAGTAACAGATACGCAGTATTTT
D gene: TRBD1; J gene: TRBJ1-6; clone size: .; V gene: TRBV6-5; CDR3 protein: CASSYDRGHSPLHF; CDR3 DNA: TGTGCCAGCAGTTACGACAGGGGTCATTCACCCCTCCACTTT
D gene: TRBD1; J gene: TRBJ1-6; clone size: .; V gene: TRBV27; CDR3 protein: CASSLSWTGSYNSPLHF; CDR3 DNA: TGTGCCAGCAGTTTATCGTGGACAGGCTCCTATAATTCACCCCTCCACTTT
D gene: TRBD2; J gene: TRBJ2-7; clone size: .; V gene: TRBV15; CDR3 protein: CATSIGLADSYEQYF; CDR3 DNA: TGTGCCACCAGCATTGGACTAGCGGATTCCTACGAGCAGTACTTC
D gene: .; J gene: TRBJ1-4; clone size: once; V gene: TRBV30; CDR3 protein: CAWSLLATNEKLFF; CDR3 DNA: TGTGCCTGGAGCTTACTTGCAACTAATGAAAAACTGTTTTTT
D gene: .; J gene: TRBJ2-2; clone size: few; V gene: TRBV7-2; CDR3 protein: CASSPQVVSGELFF; CDR3 DNA: TGTGCCAGCAGCCCCCAGGTGGTCTCCGGGGAGCTGTTTTTT